This T cell receptor beta chain comes out of a study of shared clonotypes between healthy human individuals. Here immunoSEQ multiplex PCR was the method, and the copy in TCRdb shows in-frame clones only, minus some. The data contain around 1.1 million clones, around 77% of them singletons. Notes on this clone: The antigen is not known.

V trimming: 5 bases; J trimming: 5 bases; junction bases outside the gene matches: 10. The CDR3 extends over 15 amino acids. The V gene's germline CDR1 is SEHNR and CDR2 FQNEAQ (reference sequence). Study observations and caveats: Generation of non-shared clonotypes was less probable than generation of clonotypes shared by all four donors. Deeper or shallower sequencing was expected to change how clonotypes are shared among donors.

The sample taken for sequencing was memory CD4+ T cells from PBMCs. Indicated subset: CD45RA-negative fraction. This TCR derives from a man in his late teens or twenties in good health. Some clones in this sample may be carry-over from other donors' samples. V is TRBV7-9 and J is TRBJ1-1, with TRBD1 identical over 8 bases. Here the CDR3 DNA reads TGTGCCAGCAGCGTAGGACAGGGATCTAGTACTGAAGCTTTCTTT. Encoded protein: CASSVGQGSSTEAFF.